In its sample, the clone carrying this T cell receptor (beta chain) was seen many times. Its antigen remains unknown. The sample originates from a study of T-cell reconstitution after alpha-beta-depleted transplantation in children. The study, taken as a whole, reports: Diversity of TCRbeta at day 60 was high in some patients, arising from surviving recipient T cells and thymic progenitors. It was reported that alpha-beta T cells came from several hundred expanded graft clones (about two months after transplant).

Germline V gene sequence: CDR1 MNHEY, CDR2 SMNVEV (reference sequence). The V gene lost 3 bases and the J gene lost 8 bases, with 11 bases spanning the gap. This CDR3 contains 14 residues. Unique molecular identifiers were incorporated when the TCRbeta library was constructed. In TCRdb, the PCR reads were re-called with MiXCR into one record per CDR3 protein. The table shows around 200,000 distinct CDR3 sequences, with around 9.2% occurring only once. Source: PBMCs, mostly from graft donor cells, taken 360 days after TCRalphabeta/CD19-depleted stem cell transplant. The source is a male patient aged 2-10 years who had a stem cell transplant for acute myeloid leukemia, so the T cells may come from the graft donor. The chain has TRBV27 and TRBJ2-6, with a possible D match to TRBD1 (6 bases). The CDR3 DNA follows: TGTGCCAGCAGTTTGGCGACAGGCCCCAACGTCCTGACTTTC. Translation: CASSLATGPNVLTF. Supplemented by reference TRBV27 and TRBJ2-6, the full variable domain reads EAQVTQNPRYLITVTGKKLTVTCSQNMNHEYMSWYRQDPGLGLRQIYYSMNVEVTDKGDVPEGYKVSRKEKRNFPLILESPSPNQTSLYFCASSLATGPNVLTFGAGSRLTVL.